This T cell receptor (beta chain) was observed in a study of T cells after posttransplantation cyclophosphamide. Study-level findings and limits: Later post-transplant blood repertoires were often dominated by donor CD8+ memory clones. After PTCy, TRB diversity resembled that of CNI/methotrexate controls.

CDR1 is SGHTA, CDR2 FQGNSA, per germline. V lost 1 base and J lost 3; bases outside the gene matches: 9. This CDR3 comprises 17 residues. The naive gate required viable CD3+CD4+ or CD3+CD8+ cells with CCR7+CD45RA+CD45RO-CD95-CD27+CD28+ phenotype. With regard to this clone: The antigen remains undetermined.

TCRdb's table, derived via immunoSEQ multiplex PCR, lists solely in-frame clones and lacks some. In the table there are about 32,000 clones, just over 90% of which are singletons. The source of this sequence is a woman between 55 and 75 years old in good health, CMV-negative, and a related stem cell transplant donor. Material for sequencing was naive CD4+ T cells sorted from PBMCs. The chain employs TRBV7-2 and TRBJ1-1; 9 bases match TRBD1. As DNA, the CDR3 is TGTGCCAGCAGCTTAGTATTGGACAGGGGTTACGACACTGAAGCTTTCTTT. Translated, it gives CASSLVLDRGYDTEAFF.